The T cell receptor beta chain under discussion was sequenced for a study of response to subunit inactivated influenza vaccine. A single record per CDR3 protein comes from TCRdb applying MiXCR to the RT-PCR reads. In the table there are about 620,000 distinct CDR3 sequences, approximately 11% of which are singletons. CDR3 length: 11 residues. Germline loops: CDR1 DFQATT, CDR2 SNEGSKA (reference sequence). V was shortened by 3 bases and J by 3 bases, with 4 bases between the two germline ends. The same data also went into a second study, on T cells expressing NK-cell markers. From that report: 5'RACE template switching built TCR beta cDNA with unique molecular identifiers. Sorted T-cell subsets CD3+CD56+NKG2C+, CD3+CD56+NKG2C- and CD3+CD56-NKG2C+ were TCR beta-sequenced. Eight donors were sequenced, seven testing HCMV-seropositive and one testing seronegative.

Sequences were derived from PBMCs from blood, sampled on the day of vaccination. The J gene is TRBJ2-3, the V gene TRBV20-1; D is uncertain. The TCR originated in a man aged 45 to 65 who received an inactivated influenza vaccine. The CDR3: CSARPTDTQYF. The CDR3 nucleotides are TGCAGTGCTAGGCCAACAGATACGCAGTATTTT.